The clone carrying this TCR beta chain was recorded a few times. This was a survey-level run. Produced via immunoSEQ multiplex PCR; TCRdb's table is partial and in-frame only. The sample has 30,000 or so clones, 70% to 75% seen once. J lost 4 bases, V lost 5 bases, and 8 bases had no gene match. Germline CDR1 reads MNHEY; CDR2 reads SMNVEV (reference sequence). The CDR3 contains 15 residues. This specimen comes from a study of STAT5B mutations in CD4+ large granular lymphocyte leukemia. Sequencing used CD4+ T cells from blood buffy coats. The sequence was obtained from a human donor in good health. The chain carries TRBV27 and TRBJ2-7; 10 bases are a match to TRBD1. The CDR3 spells CASSEGQGKGYEQYF. DNA for the CDR3: TGTGCCAGCAGTGAGGGACAGGGGAAGGGGTACGAGCAGTACTTC.